These T cell receptor beta chains were read from a single sample in a study of cytomegalovirus exposure and HLA in healthy donors. Generated by immunoSEQ multiplex PCR, the TCRdb table keeps only in-frame clones and is missing some. The repertoire includes 250,000 or so clones, around 90% of them detected once, and under 0.45% sits in the top ten. The sample was PBMCs. The receptors shown here come from a woman younger than 35 in good health and CMV-seronegative. Both conserved end residues are part of each CDR3. The order of the fields is V gene, J gene, D gene, clone size, CDR3 protein, CDR3 DNA. D genes are given only for firm matches. The size field is filled for only some rows; it gives once, few, many or a size class.

>TRBV5-4|TRBJ2-3|TRBD2|-
CASSLDLADPSTDTQYF
TGTGCCAGCAGCTTGGACCTAGCGGACCCGAGCACAGATACGCAGTATTTT
>TRBV5-8|TRBJ2-5|TRBD1|-
CASSIWTGETQYF
TGTGCCAGCAGCATATGGACAGGAGAGACCCAGTACTTC
>TRBV7-7|TRBJ1-3|-|-
CASSPWTALDSGNTIYF
TGTGCTAGCAGCCCGTGGACAGCGCTTGACTCTGGAAACACCATATATTTT
>TRBV6-1|TRBJ1-6|-|few
CASSEVPRNSPLHF
TGTGCCAGCAGTGAAGTACCGCGTAATTCACCCCTCCACTTT
>TRBV11-2|TRBJ2-1|TRBD2|-
CASSPRLAGGYEQFF
TGTGCCAGCAGCCCGCGACTAGCGGGGGGGTATGAGCAGTTCTTC
>TRBV11-3|TRBJ1-1|TRBD1|-
CASSQRQGGATEAFF
TGTGCCAGCAGCCAACGACAGGGTGGGGCCACTGAAGCTTTCTTT
>TRBV7-9|TRBJ2-3|TRBD1|-
CASSQDRVDTDTQYF
TGTGCCAGCAGCCAAGACAGGGTGGACACAGATACGCAGTATTTT
>TRBV9|TRBJ2-3|TRBD2|-
CASGPSGDTDTQYF
TGTGCCAGCGGGCCTAGCGGGGACACAGATACGCAGTATTTT
>TRBV10-3|TRBJ2-5|TRBD2|-
CAINTGGYQETQYF
TGTGCCATCAATACGGGGGGGTACCAAGAGACCCAGTACTTC
>TRBV9|TRBJ1-1|-|-
CASSVAGGNTEAFF
TGTGCCAGCAGCGTAGCTGGGGGCAACACTGAAGCTTTCTTT
>TRBV4-1|TRBJ2-2|-|-
CASSQILNTGELFF
TGCGCCAGCAGCCAAATCCTGAACACCGGGGAGCTGTTTTTT
>TRBV19|TRBJ1-5|TRBD1|-
CASSMPPGTGGQPQHF
TGTGCCAGTAGTATGCCCCCCGGGACAGGGGGCCAGCCCCAGCATTTT
>TRBV18|TRBJ1-2|TRBD1|-
CASSQGQAPGGYTF
TGTGCCAGCTCACAGGGACAGGCCCCGGGAGGCTACACCTTC
>TRBV2|TRBJ2-5|-|-
CASRGGQYTETQYF
TGTGCCAGCAGGGGGGGACAGTATACGGAGACCCAGTACTTC
>TRBV6-5|TRBJ2-7|TRBD1|-
CASSYSGTGGYEQYF
TGTGCCAGCAGCTACTCCGGGACAGGGGGCTACGAGCAGTACTTC
>TRBV10-3|TRBJ1-4|TRBD1|-
CATGQGDATNEKLFF
TGTGCCACCGGACAGGGGGACGCAACTAATGAAAAACTGTTTTTT
>TRBV27|TRBJ1-1|-|once
CASAIQGWMNTEAFF
TGTGCCAGCGCTATTCAGGGGTGGATGAACACTGAAGCTTTCTTT
>TRBV30|TRBJ2-4|-|-
CAWSVLQNIQYF
TGTGCCTGGAGTGTACTCCAAAACATTCAGTACTTC
>TRBV30|TRBJ1-5|-|-
CAWSLRQFQPQHF
TGTGCCTGGAGCCTCCGACAGTTTCAGCCCCAGCATTTT
>TRBV4-1|TRBJ2-3|TRBD2|-
CASSQESTSGGSDTQYF
TGCGCCAGCAGCCAAGAATCGACTAGCGGGGGGTCAGATACGCAGTATTTT
>TRBV7-2|TRBJ2-5|TRBD1|few
CASSLPGQGGETQYF
TGTGCCAGCAGCTTACCGGGACAGGGGGGCGAGACCCAGTACTTC
>TRBV13|TRBJ2-2|-|-
CASSPEGLNTGELFF
TGTGCCAGCAGCCCAGAGGGACTTAATACCGGGGAGCTGTTTTTT
>TRBV6-1|TRBJ1-1|TRBD1|-
CASSPRQGGVGAFF
TGTGCCAGCAGTCCCCGACAGGGTGGTGTTGGAGCTTTCTTT
>TRBV7-2|TRBJ2-7|-|once
CASSPKAWRQGYEQYF
TGTGCCAGCAGCCCCAAGGCTTGGCGGCAGGGCTACGAGCAGTACTTC
>TRBV7-2|TRBJ2-1|TRBD2|-
CASSLGTSGGGEQFF
TGTGCCAGCAGCCTGGGGACTAGCGGGGGAGGCGAGCAGTTCTTC
>TRBV11-2|TRBJ2-3|-|-
CASSLVGGFTDTQYF
TGTGCCAGCAGCTTGGTAGGGGGTTTCACAGATACGCAGTATTTT
>TRBV4-3|TRBJ1-2|-|-
CASSQVFVTGFYGYTF
TGCGCCAGCAGCCAAGTTTTCGTCACAGGGTTTTATGGCTACACCTTC